A single sample is the source of the 26 T cell receptor beta chains below, sequenced in a study of cytomegalovirus exposure and HLA in healthy donors. A multiplex PCR was run with 60 Vbeta primers and 13 Jbeta primers. TCRdb's copy holds only in-frame clones and misses some; the assay was immunoSEQ multiplex PCR. The sample yields 150,000 to 200,000 clones, 85% to 90% seen once. Sequenced: PBMCs. The receptors stem from a woman aged 18-29 years in good health and CMV-seronegative.

V usage is TRBV7-3 and J usage is TRBJ2-1, with D unresolved. V was pared by 1 base and J by 5 bases, with 6 bases between. The CDR3 spans 13 residues. CDR1 is SGHTA and CDR2 is FQGTGA in the germline V gene. The CDR3 DNA is TGTGCCAGCAGCTTAAATCTAAACAATGAGCAGTTCTTC. Amino acids: CASSLNLNNEQFF.

The rearrangement joins TRBV14 to TRBJ1-2; the D gene is possibly TRBD1 (6 bases). The germline V and J ends were trimmed by 1 base and 11 bases, with 17 bases remaining between them. The germline V gene has CDR1 SGHDN and CDR2 FVKESK. CDR3 length equals 14 residues. In DNA form, the CDR3 reads TGTGCCAGCAGCCAAGTCTCCACAGGGATTAGTTACACCTTC. Residues: CASSQVSTGISYTF.

This rearrangement joins TRBV11-2 to TRBJ2-3; 8 positions agree with TRBD1. V lost 5 bases to trimming and J lost 11 bases; unmatched junction nucleotides: 6. CDR1 is SGHAT, CDR2 FQNNGV, per germline. The CDR3 consists of 12 residues. DNA for the CDR3: TGTGCCAGCAGCCCCCAGACAGGGGAGCAGTATTTT. Its protein product is CASSPQTGEQYF.

V and J are TRBV9 and TRBJ2-1; 9 positions agree with TRBD2. The CDR3 runs 14 residues. Germline CDR1 and CDR2: SGDLS and YYNGEE. Trimming took 0 bases from V and 7 from J; bases not matched to a gene: 2. Here the CDR3 reads CASSVVAGENEQFF. The CDR3 DNA sequence: TGTGCCAGCAGCGTAGTAGCGGGAGAAAATGAGCAGTTCTTC.

This chain connects TRBV2 to TRBJ1-5; D gene uncertain. Between the trimmed V and J ends, which lost 6 bases and 1 base, there was a span of 10 bases. The CDR3 has 14 residues. CDR1 is SNHLY and CDR2 is FYNNEI in the germline V gene. CDR3 DNA sequence: TGTGCCAGCAGCCCAGACATGAGCAATCAGCCCCAGCATTTT. Translated, it gives CASSPDMSNQPQHF.

The V and J genes are TRBV4-1 and TRBJ2-7; 8 bases map to TRBD1. The length of the CDR3 is 15 residues. V lost 1 base to trimming and J lost 1 base; unmatched junction nucleotides: 3. From germline, CDR1 is MGHRA and CDR2 YSYEKL. The DNA of the CDR3 is TGCGCCAGCAGCCAAGGGACAGGGACATCCTACGAGCAGTACTTC. Translated: CASSQGTGTSYEQYF.

The chain joins TRBV5-6 to TRBJ2-1, with unresolved D. V was trimmed by 4 bases and J by 3 bases, leaving 8 bases between them. Looked up from germline, CDR1 is SGHDT and CDR2 is YYEEEE. The CDR3 is 13 amino acids. CDR3 nucleotide sequence: TGTGCCAGCAGCGGCACCAGCTACAATGAGCAGTTCTTC. Protein product: CASSGTSYNEQFF.

The genes are TRBV7-2 and TRBJ1-3; 7 bases match TRBD1. Germline loops: CDR1 SGHTA, CDR2 FQGNSA. This CDR3 has 14 amino acids. The V and J ends lost 5 bases and 3 bases, in that order; junction bases with no gene match: 4. CDR3 in DNA: TGTGCCAGCAGCCCGACAGGGAGTGGAAACACCATATATTTT. Its protein is CASSPTGSGNTIYF. Full variable domain (missing parts from reference TRBV7-2 and TRBJ1-3): GAGVSQSPSNKVTEKGKDVELRCDPISGHTALYWYRQSLGQGLEFLIYFQGNSAPDKSGLPSDRFSAERTGGSVSTLTIQRTQQEDSAVYLCASSPTGSGNTIYFGEGSWLTVV.

CDR3 bases: TGTGCCAGCAGCTTGGCGGGAGGCCCCACCTACGAGCAGTACTTC. It codes for CASSLAGGPTYEQYF. V gene TRBV11-3 combines with J gene TRBJ2-7, with TRBD2 matching over 8 bases. Germline loops: CDR1 SGHNT, CDR2 YENEEA. The CDR3 runs to 15 residues. V shed 3 bases and J 2 bases; nucleotides not matched to a gene: 6.

The rearrangement uses TRBV5-3 and TRBJ2-3; no firm D call. TRBV5-3 is identified as an open reading frame with a role that is uncertain. Trimming removed 0 bases from V and 2 bases from J, with 13 bases in between. The CDR3 sequence is 16 residues long. CDR3 nucleotides: TGTGCCAGAAGCTTGGATAAACTGAGCGTCACAGATACGCAGTATTTT. Encoded protein: CARSLDKLSVTDTQYF.

J is TRBJ1-6 and V is TRBV5-1, with TRBD1 identical over 7 bases. J was trimmed by 8 bases and V by 1 base; bases with no gene match: 6. There are 15 residues in the CDR3. Germline V gene lookup returns CDR1 SGHRS and CDR2 YFSETQ. The CDR3: CASSLRGQRDSPLHF. The CDR3 DNA is TGCGCCAGCAGCTTGAGGGGACAGAGGGATTCACCCCTCCACTTT.

The chain is built from TRBV2 and TRBJ1-1, with D perhaps matching TRBD1 (5 bases). Germline CDR1 reads SNHLY; CDR2 reads FYNNEI. V dropped 1 base and J dropped 0 bases, with 15 bases sitting between them. CDR3 length equals 17 residues. CDR3 sequence: CASSEVGWGVLNTEAFF. The CDR3 nucleotides read TGTGCCAGCAGTGAAGTTGGGTGGGGGGTCCTGAACACTGAAGCTTTCTTT.

About this clone: The junction departs from the called germline gene at one end, perhaps through a read error. This chain connects TRBV7-7 to TRBJ2-7, with D hard to call. This CDR3 contains 13 residues. Germline-derived CDR1 and CDR2 are SSHAT and FNYEAQ (reference sequence). The CDR3 region is CASSLTLRREQYF. Written as DNA, the CDR3 is TGTGCTAGCAGCTTAACCCTGCGTCGGGAGCAGTACTTC.

The rearrangement uses TRBV28 and TRBJ2-7; a weak D match, TRBD2 (5 bases). Germline V lookup: CDR1 MDHEN, CDR2 SYDVKM. The CDR3 totals 15 residues. V was shortened by 6 bases and J by 2 bases, with 17 bases between the two germline ends. The CDR3 loop is CASSRDLGSPYEQYF. DNA for the CDR3: TGTGCCAGCAGCCGAGACCTGGGGAGCCCCTACGAGCAGTACTTC.

The chain joins TRBV7-8 to TRBJ2-3, with 10 bases that match TRBD2. The trim removed 7 bases at V and 6 bases at J, leaving 10 bases unmatched. The CDR3 has 15 amino acids. Germline V gene data show CDR1 as SGHVS and CDR2 as FQNEAQ. The CDR3 DNA follows: TGTGCCAGCACCACTGGACTAGCGGTATCTGATACGCAGTATTTT. This gives the protein CASTTGLAVSDTQYF. Full variable domain (outside the CDR3, taken from reference TRBV7-8 and TRBJ2-3): GAGVSQSPRYKVAKRGQDVALRCDPISGHVSLFWYQQALGQGPEFLTYFQNEAQLDKSGLPSDRFFAERPEGSVSTLKIQRTQQEDSAVYLCASTTGLAVSDTQYFGPGTRLTVL.

This clone has a count of ten or more. The chain has TRBV4-3 and TRBJ2-2, with D possibly TRBD2 on 6 matching bases. The V end lost 0 bases, the J end lost 1 base, and 9 bases lay between the germline ends. CDR1 and CDR2 from the germline V gene are LGHNA and YSLEER. CDR3 length equals 16 residues. The CDR3 protein is CASSQDVAENTGELFF. The CDR3 DNA reads TGCGCCAGCAGCCAAGATGTAGCGGAGAACACCGGGGAGCTGTTTTTT.

V and J are TRBV6-6 and TRBJ2-1; 12 positions match TRBD2. The CDR3 runs to 14 residues. Germline V gene lookup returns CDR1 MNHNY and CDR2 SVGAGI (reference sequence). Trimming cost V 7 bases and J 6 bases; bases outside gene matches: 4. CDR3 sequence reads: CASTSSGRANEQFF. DNA for the CDR3: TGTGCCAGCACCTCTAGCGGGAGGGCCAATGAGCAGTTCTTC.

The chain links TRBV5-1 to TRBJ2-7; TRBD2 matches at 13 bases. J lost 2 bases, V lost 4 bases, and 6 bases had no gene match. Germline V gene data show CDR1 as SGHRS and CDR2 as YFSETQ. The CDR3 is made up of 16 amino acids. CDR3 residues: CASSPGGTSGTYEQYF. Here the CDR3 DNA reads TGCGCCAGCAGCCCAGGTGGGACTAGCGGGACCTACGAGCAGTACTTC.

This clone was found once. The V and J genes are TRBV5-8 and TRBJ1-5; D not certain. The CDR3 is 19 residues long. Trimming took 5 bases from V and 2 from J, leaving 26 bases between them. The germline V gene has CDR1 SGHTS and CDR2 YDEGEE. CDR3 residues: CASSPSLILRKRGNQPQHF. For the CDR3, the DNA is TGTGCCAGCAGTCCTTCGCTGATACTGAGGAAGAGAGGCAATCAGCCCCAGCATTTT.

The gene calls are TRBV11-1 and TRBJ2-3; perhaps TRBD1 as D (7 bases). CDR1 SGHAT and CDR2 FQDESV come from the germline V gene (reference sequence). This CDR3 contains 14 residues. V was trimmed by 6 bases and J by 6 bases, leaving 16 bases between them. CDR3: CASRVPGGGDTQYF. CDR3 DNA sequence: TGTGCCAGCAGGGTCCCAGGGGGAGGCGATACGCAGTATTTT.

This clone was picked up a small number of times. The V call is TRBV19, the J call TRBJ2-7; the match to TRBD2 covers 10 bases. CDR1 and CDR2 from the germline V gene are LNHDA and SQIVND (reference sequence). The CDR3 has 14 residues. J lost 0 bases, V lost 9 bases, and 5 bases had no gene match. The CDR3 loop reads CASAASGSSYEQYF. DNA of the CDR3: TGTGCCAGCGCAGCTAGCGGGAGCTCCTACGAGCAGTACTTC.

The chain couples TRBV30 to TRBJ1-2; possibly TRBD1 for D (6 bases). The CDR3 has 13 amino acids. The V and J ends lost 1 base and 8 bases respectively, with 14 bases between them. Germline V gene lookup returns CDR1 GTSNPN and CDR2 SVGIG (reference sequence). The CDR3 bases are TGTGCCTGGAGTGGGGACATTGAGGGAGGCTACACCTTC. It encodes CAWSGDIEGGYTF.

This rearrangement joins TRBV15 to TRBJ1-4; D unclear. Germline lookup yields CDR1 LNHNV and CDR2 YYDKDF (reference sequence). Deletions cut 0 bases from V and 6 bases from J, with 8 bases between. This CDR3 spans 14 amino acids. For the CDR3, the DNA is TGTGCCACCAGCAGAGACTTAGCTGATGAAAAACTGTTTTTT. This encodes CATSRDLADEKLFF.

The chain links TRBV6-5 to TRBJ1-6; D is unresolved. CDR1 and CDR2 (germline): MNHEY, SVGAGI. This CDR3 is built from 13 residues. Trimming cost V 6 bases and J 8 bases, with 11 bases left between them. This chain's CDR3 is CASSVRGDSPLHF. Here the CDR3 DNA reads TGTGCCAGCAGCGTTCGGGGAGATTCACCCCTCCACTTT.

A few counts support this clone. V gene TRBV11-1 combines with J gene TRBJ2-7; 7 nucleotides align to TRBD2. Per germline, CDR1 SGHAT and CDR2 FQDESV (reference sequence). This CDR3 contains 18 residues. The V and J ends lost 6 bases and 5 bases, in that order; junction bases with no gene match: 22. The CDR3 nucleotides read TGTGCCAGCAGACAGACCAGCCCCGGGGGGACTTTTTGCCACGAGCAGTACTTC. Translated, it gives CASRQTSPGGTFCHEQYF.

The V and J genes are TRBV27 and TRBJ1-5; tentative D call: TRBD1 (5 bases). Deletions cut 8 bases from V and 1 base from J, with 12 bases between. The CDR3 contains 14 residues. In germline, CDR1 is MNHEY, CDR2 SMNVEV (reference sequence). DNA of the CDR3: TGTGCCAGCCAGGAGCCAGGGAGCAATCAGCCCCAGCATTTT. This sequence encodes CASQEPGSNQPQHF.